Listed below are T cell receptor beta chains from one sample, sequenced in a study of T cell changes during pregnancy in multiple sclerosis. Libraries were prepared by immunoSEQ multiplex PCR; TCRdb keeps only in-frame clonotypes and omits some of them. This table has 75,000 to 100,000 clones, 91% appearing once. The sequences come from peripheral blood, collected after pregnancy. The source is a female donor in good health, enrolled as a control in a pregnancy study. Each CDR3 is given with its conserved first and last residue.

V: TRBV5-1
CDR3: CASSLAAGSYEQYF

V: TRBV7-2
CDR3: CASSLATRQNTIYF

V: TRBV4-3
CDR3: CASSQVTGGNYEQYF

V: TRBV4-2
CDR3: CASSQITGQGPRGYTF

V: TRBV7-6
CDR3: CASSLFSGGTDTQYF

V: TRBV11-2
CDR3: CASSVGGGYEQFF

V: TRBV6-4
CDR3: CASSGTGSTEAFF

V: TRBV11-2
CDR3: CASSSSTGAVGEQYF

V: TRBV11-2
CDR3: CASSLRGTEAFF

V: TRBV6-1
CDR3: CASSRQGYQPQHF

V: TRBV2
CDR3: CAALDRVEGYTF

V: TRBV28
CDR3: CASSTGTSYSYEQYF

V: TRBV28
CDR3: CASSEGQGVNNEQFF

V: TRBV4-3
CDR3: CASSQLTGNGQPQHF

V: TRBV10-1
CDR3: CASNHGEEQYF

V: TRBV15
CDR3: CATSPPGGNYGYTF

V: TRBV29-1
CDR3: CSVCVARSPTDTQYF

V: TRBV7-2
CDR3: CASSLQMNTEAFF

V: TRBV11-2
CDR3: CASSPLWGTSGNTIYF

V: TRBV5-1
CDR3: CASSLAGGQGGNYGYTF

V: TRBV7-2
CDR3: CASRLAGTGGETQYF

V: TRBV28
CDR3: CASSLGGGSYNEQFF

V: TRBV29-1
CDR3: CSVDAGTASNEQFF

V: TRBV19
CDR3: CASSAGQGGGIGLARPGELFF

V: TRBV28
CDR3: CATLLGWKGDYGYTF

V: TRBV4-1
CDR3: CASSQAGGSYGYTF

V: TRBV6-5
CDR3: CASSPDRVSTYGYTF

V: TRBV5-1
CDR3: CASSTTGGNSPLHF

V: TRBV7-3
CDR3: CASSPAGRNSPLHF

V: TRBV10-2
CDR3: CASRRGLAGGHNSYNEQFF

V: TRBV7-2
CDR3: CASSKQVLSSYNEQFF

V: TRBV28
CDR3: CASSRGGVGYGYTF

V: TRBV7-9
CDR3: CASSLGQALGPQHF

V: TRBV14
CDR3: CASSQGQLGELFF

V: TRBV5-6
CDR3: CASSQTGVSEETQYF

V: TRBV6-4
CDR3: CASSASPGTVYGYTF

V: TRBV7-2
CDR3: CASSLATAHGYTF

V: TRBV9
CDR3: CASSPMGRSYLGDTEAFF

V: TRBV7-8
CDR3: CASSLGGTGGSYNSPLHF

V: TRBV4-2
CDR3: CASSQEGAGGNYGYTF

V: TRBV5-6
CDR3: CASSPGTGGYGYTF

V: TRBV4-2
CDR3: CASSPQTANTEAFF

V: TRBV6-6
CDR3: CASSYRTEGGQPQHF

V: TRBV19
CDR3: CASSIGISSGNTIYF

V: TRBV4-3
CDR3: CASSQTRGTLYGYTF

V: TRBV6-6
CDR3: CASSYPSGGHNEQFF

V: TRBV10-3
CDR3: CAINPGTVDGYTF

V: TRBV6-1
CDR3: CASSEGLFMTQHF

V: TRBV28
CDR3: CATRGTEPQHF

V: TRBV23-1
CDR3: CASSPQGGAAFF

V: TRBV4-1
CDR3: CASSQALAGSTDTQYF

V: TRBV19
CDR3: CASTHGVSGNTIYF

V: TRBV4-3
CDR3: CASSRLWEGTDTQYF

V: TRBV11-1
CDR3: CASSRQQGGNTGELFF

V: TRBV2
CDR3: CASGGDRGSETQYF

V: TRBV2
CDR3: CASRGDQEDGYTF

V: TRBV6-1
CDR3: CASTLDRAGSYEQYF

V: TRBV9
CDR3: CASSVESGASGNTIYF

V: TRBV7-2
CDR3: CASSLGGTGTRNYGYTF